These 19 T cell receptor beta chains were sequenced from one sample in a study of shared T cell receptors in the human thymus. Assay: immunoSEQ multiplex PCR; the TCRdb copy retains only in-frame clones and omits some. In the table there are about 540,000 clones, more than 75% of which are singletons. This sample also belongs to another study, concerning human thymus T cells.

The sequenced sample was thymocytes. The receptors were sampled from a boy less than two years old with a congenital heart defect.

The chain recombines TRBV11-2 with TRBJ2-4; the match to TRBD1 covers 7 bases. The germline CDR1 and CDR2 sequences are SGHAT and FQNNGV. V lost 5 bases to trimming and J lost 15 bases; unmatched junction nucleotides: 10. CDR3 size: 12 residues. For the CDR3, the DNA is TGTGCCAGCAGCAGATACAGGGGAAAAAGGTACTTC. The encoded protein is CASSRYRGKRYF.

The rearrangement uses TRBV10-3 and TRBJ2-6, with 9 bases identical to TRBD1. Germline lookup yields CDR1 ENHRY and CDR2 SYGVKD. CDR3 length: 19 residues. V was pared by 6 bases and J by 0 bases, with 12 bases of the junction left unmatched. The CDR3 DNA reads as TGTGCCATCAGGAACCCGGGACAGGGAGTAGGCTCTGGGGCCAACGTCCTGACTTTC. Its protein product is CAIRNPGQGVGSGANVLTF.

The chain combines TRBV28 with TRBJ2-1; 9 nucleotides align to TRBD2. V lost 3 bases to trimming and J lost 6 bases; unmatched junction nucleotides: 6. CDR3 length equals 15 residues. The germline V gene has CDR1 MDHEN and CDR2 SYDVKM. The CDR3 DNA follows: TGTGCCAGCAGTTTGCGAGCGGGAGGTTCCAATGAGCAGTTCTTC. This codes for CASSLRAGGSNEQFF.

This chain links TRBV5-4 with TRBJ2-7, with D maybe TRBD2 (5 bases). CDR3 size: 15 residues. The germline V gene has CDR1 SGHNT and CDR2 YYREEE (reference sequence). With 0 bases removed from V and 0 bases from J, the gap between germline ends came to 10 bases. In nucleotides, the CDR3 is TGTGCCAGCAGCTTGGGAGGGAAGAGCTCCTACGAGCAGTACTTC. This translates into CASSLGGKSSYEQYF.

The genes are TRBV28 and TRBJ2-2; TRBD2 matches 9 bases. Germline V gene lookup returns CDR1 MDHEN and CDR2 SYDVKM. V dropped 11 bases and J dropped 5; count of bases not matched to a gene: 15. The CDR3 consists of 16 residues. This CDR3 reads CACDAGREGRTGELFF. The CDR3 nucleotides read TGTGCCTGTGATGCGGGGCGGGAGGGAAGGACCGGGGAGCTGTTTTTT.

The chain links TRBV7-8 to TRBJ2-7, with a weak D call TRBD2 (6 bases). CDR3 length: 17 amino acids. V gave up 1 base and J gave up 2 bases, with 18 bases separating them. Germline-derived CDR1 and CDR2 are SGHVS and FQNEAQ. CDR3 DNA: TGTGCCAGCAGCTTAGGCCCCGGGGGACGGATCACCTACGAGCAGTACTTC. Translated: CASSLGPGGRITYEQYF.

Written as DNA, the CDR3 is TGTGCTAGTTCACGACTAGCGGGAGTAGATGAGCAGTTCTTC. It translates to CASSRLAGVDEQFF. The chain combines TRBV12-5 with TRBJ2-1; 12 positions agree with TRBD2. After removal of 8 bases from V and 8 bases from J, the junction contained 7 bases not matched to a gene. The CDR3 covers 14 residues. Germline values: CDR1 LGHNT, CDR2 FRNRAP.

V gene TRBV4-2 combines with J gene TRBJ2-3, with TRBD2 matching over 9 bases. CDR1 and CDR2 (germline): LGHNA, YNFKEQ. The V and J ends lost 0 bases and 0 bases, in that order; junction bases with no gene match: 7. The length of the CDR3 is 18 residues. The CDR3 bases are TGTGCCAGCAGCCAAGATCCGCGACTAGCGGCTAGCACAGATACGCAGTATTTT. This codes for CASSQDPRLAASTDTQYF.

V usage is TRBV11-2 and J usage is TRBJ2-1; TRBD2 matches at 7 bases. After removal of 3 bases from V and 7 bases from J, the junction contained 9 bases not matched to a gene. The V gene's germline CDR1 is SGHAT and CDR2 FQNNGV. The CDR3 sequence is 15 residues long. CDR3 protein: CASSFGILGGNEQFF. The DNA of the CDR3 is TGTGCCAGCAGCTTCGGGATATTGGGAGGGAATGAGCAGTTCTTC.

CDR3 loop: CASSQDRSGRAHEQYF. Written as DNA, the CDR3 is TGCGCCAGCAGCCAAGATAGGAGCGGGAGGGCCCACGAGCAGTACTTC. The V and J genes are TRBV4-1 and TRBJ2-7; 10 positions match TRBD2. With 0 bases clipped from V and 5 bases from J, the junction kept 7 bases outside the gene matches. This CDR3 region has 16 residues. Germline CDR1 is MGHRA and CDR2 is YSYEKL.

V and J are TRBV2 and TRBJ2-3; 9 nucleotides match TRBD1. The CDR3 length is 15 residues. Trimming cost V 3 bases and J 1 base; bases outside gene matches: 2. The germline CDR1 and CDR2 sequences are SNHLY and FYNNEI. The CDR3 DNA is TGTGCCAGCAGTGAGACAGGGGGAGGCACAGATACGCAGTATTTT. Residues: CASSETGGGTDTQYF.

This rearrangement joins TRBV18 to TRBJ2-7; D is unresolved. This CDR3 is 14 amino acids long. V was trimmed by 3 bases and J by 0 bases, leaving 9 bases between them. Germline V gene lookup returns CDR1 KGHSH and CDR2 LQKENI. CDR3 in amino acids: CASSPLRGSYEQYF. CDR3 in DNA: TGTGCCAGCTCACCTTTGAGAGGCTCCTACGAGCAGTACTTC.

This chain links TRBV11-3 with TRBJ2-7; 7 bases align to TRBD2. Losses at the gene ends were 0 bases for V and 4 bases for J; bases not matched to a gene: 6. Germline-derived CDR1 and CDR2 are SGHNT and YENEEA. There are 15 residues in the CDR3. CDR3 residues: CASSLEGGPSYEQYF. CDR3 nucleotide sequence: TGTGCCAGCAGCTTAGAGGGAGGGCCCTCGTACGAGCAGTACTTC.

The chain carries TRBV28 and TRBJ1-2; the match to TRBD1 covers 7 bases. The germline V gene has CDR1 MDHEN and CDR2 SYDVKM. This CDR3 spans 14 amino acids. The J segment lost 6 bases and the V segment lost 2 bases, leaving 6 bases of the junction unmatched. The DNA of the CDR3 is TGTGCCAGCAGTTTAAGTCAGGGGGAGGATGGCTACACCTTC. Translating gives CASSLSQGEDGYTF.

This chain connects TRBV15 to TRBJ2-7; 7 bases line up with TRBD2. V was clipped by 3 bases and J by 0 bases; unmatched bases: 5. CDR3 length: 15 amino acids. Looked up from germline, CDR1 is LNHNV and CDR2 is YYDKDF (reference sequence). Written as DNA, the CDR3 is TGTGCCACCAGCAGTGAGGGCGGGAGCTCCTACGAGCAGTACTTC. Its protein product is CATSSEGGSSYEQYF. Based on the CDR3 plus reference TRBV15 and TRBJ2-7, the full variable domain is DAMVIQNPRYQVTQFGKPVTLSCSQTLNHNVMYWYQQKSSQAPKLLFHYYDKDFNNEADTPDNFQSRRPNTSFCFLDIRSPGLGDTAMYLCATSSEGGSSYEQYFGPGTRLTVT.

This chain connects TRBV5-4 to TRBJ2-1; 9 bases line up with TRBD2. CDR1 and CDR2 from the germline V gene are SGHNT and YYREEE (reference sequence). This CDR3 region has 15 residues. V was clipped by 0 bases and J by 4 bases; unmatched bases: 2. The CDR3 nucleotides are TGTGCCAGCAGCTTGGCTAGCGGGAAGTACAATGAGCAGTTCTTC. Translating it yields CASSLASGKYNEQFF.

The chain combines TRBV7-6 with TRBJ2-1; TRBD2 might be the D (6 bases). The CDR3 covers 19 residues. The V and J ends lost 1 base and 2 bases respectively, with 21 bases between them. Germline-derived CDR1 and CDR2 are SGHVS and FNYEAQ. The chain's CDR3 is CASSLEERDSGPTYNEQFF. The CDR3 DNA follows: TGTGCCAGCAGCTTAGAAGAGAGAGACAGCGGGCCAACCTACAATGAGCAGTTCTTC.

The chain has TRBV5-4 and TRBJ2-7; 7 bases are shared with TRBD2. This CDR3 is 15 amino acids long. Germline-derived CDR1 and CDR2 are SGHNT and YYREEE (reference sequence). V lost 0 bases to trimming and J lost 1 base; unmatched junction nucleotides: 4. The CDR3 loop reads CASSLDGTTSYEQYF. The CDR3 DNA follows: TGTGCCAGCAGCTTGGACGGGACTACATCCTACGAGCAGTACTTC. The complete variable domain, with remaining parts taken from reference TRBV5-4 and TRBJ2-7, reads ETGVTQSPTHLIKTRGQQVTLRCSSQSGHNTVSWYQQALGQGPQFIFQYYREEENGRGNFPPRFSGLQFPNYSSELNVNALELDDSALYLCASSLDGTTSYEQYFGPGTRLTVT.

In its sample, this clone was seen a few times. The chain combines TRBV19 with TRBJ1-4; 8 nucleotides align to TRBD1. The CDR3 sequence is 13 residues long. Germline values: CDR1 LNHDA, CDR2 SQIVND (reference sequence). V lost 8 bases, J lost 6 bases, and 5 bases stayed unmatched. The CDR3 spells CASAGTGDEKLFF. CDR3 coding DNA: TGTGCCAGTGCCGGGACAGGAGATGAAAAACTGTTTTTT.